This TCR beta chain was obtained from a study of T-cell memory formation after mild COVID-19. Study conclusions and caveats: Detection of some responders pre-infection suggested pre-existing cross-reactive memory T cells participated.

Each CDR3 protein is one row after TCRdb ran MiXCR on the 5' RACE reads. The sample includes about 100,000 distinct CDR3 sequences, around 17% of them seen just once. The V gene's germline CDR1 is DFQATT and CDR2 SNEGSKA (reference sequence). V lost 2 bases and J lost 4; bases outside the gene matches: 4. This CDR3 has 13 amino acids. Regarding this clonotype: No antigen is known for it.

The sample taken for sequencing was PBMCs or a T cell subset sorted from them (not recorded which). This TCR came from a man aged 18 to 30 who had mild COVID-19 (a few samples of this study predate the infection). Cell type and time point are not known. The V gene is TRBV20-1, the J gene TRBJ2-7; 8 bases agree with TRBD2. In DNA, the CDR3 is TGCAGTGCTAGATCTGCTAGCGGGTACGAGCAGTACTTC. Protein sequence: CSARSASGYEQYF.